What follows are 3 T cell receptor beta chains derived from one specimen sequenced in a study of PD-1 blockade in classical Hodgkin lymphoma. Each and every patient relapsed after autologous stem cell transplantation, and patients got differing brentuximab vedotin exposure. The protocol was immunoSEQ multiplex PCR, while the TCRdb copy is restricted to in-frame clones and leaves out a portion. The sample contains over 15,000 clones, roughly 83% of which appear only once. The source material was peripheral blood mononuclear cells (PBMCs), sampled before the second cycle of nivolumab. The receptors here all came from a human donor with classical Hodgkin lymphoma.

The V gene is TRBV21-1, the J gene TRBJ2-7; the tabulated D call, TRBD1, remains unverified against the DNA. TRBV21-1 is given as a pseudogene. The CDR3 has 18 residues. The CDR3 here is CAGGTGTGTSRVVYEQYF. In DNA form, the CDR3 reads TGTGCCGGCGGGACTGGGACAGGTACTAGCCGCGTAGTCTACGAGCAGTACTTC.

The CDR3 DNA follows: TGTGCCAGCAGTTCTGGACAGCTCAACACTGAAGCTTTCTTT. Translation gives CASSSGQLNTEAFF. The chain has TRBV28 and TRBJ1-1; D might be TRBD1 (6 bases). The V gene lost 4 bases and the J gene lost 2 bases, with 11 bases spanning the gap. The CDR3 is made up of 14 amino acids. Germline V gene data show CDR1 as MDHEN and CDR2 as SYDVKM.

V usage is TRBV5-5 and J usage is TRBJ2-3; the D is unclear. Trimming took off 0 bases at V and 7 bases at J, with 6 bases between the two ends. CDR1 and CDR2 from the germline V gene are SGHKS and YYEKEE (reference sequence). The CDR3 has 12 amino acids. CDR3 in DNA: TGTGCCAGCAGCTTGGAGATAAATACGCAGTATTTT. This sequence encodes CASSLEINTQYF.